Each of the 2 T cell receptor beta chains below was sequenced from the same sample in a study of CD8+ T cells in alopecia areata. Isolated RNA was reverse transcribed into cDNA used as the sequencing template. TCRdb's copy holds only in-frame clones and misses some; the assay was immunoSEQ multiplex PCR. The table lists 120,000 or so clones, around 63% of them singletons, with around 6% in the top ten. As to treatment: oral pan-JAK inhibitor, 5-10 mg twice daily. Sequencing used CD4+ T cells sorted from blood, obtained at week 4, from a patient treated with tofacitinib. These receptors all stem from a human donor with alopecia areata.

The chain couples TRBV15 to TRBJ1-4; TRBD1 is a possible D gene (5 bases). The CDR3 spans 15 residues. Germline CDR1 LNHNV, CDR2 YYDKDF (reference sequence). V lost 0 bases, J lost 6 bases, and 11 bases lay in between. The CDR3 region has the DNA TGTGCCACCAGCAGAGACAGGGCGGGGGATGAAAAACTGTTTTTT. Protein: CATSRDRAGDEKLFF.

The J gene is TRBJ2-1, the V gene TRBV7-2; D is possibly TRBD1 (6 bases). The V gene lost 10 bases and the J gene lost 5 bases, with 9 bases spanning the gap. Germline CDR1 reads SGHTA; CDR2 reads FQGNSA. The CDR3 is made up of 11 amino acids. The CDR3 DNA sequence: TGTGCCACCCGACAGGACAATGAGCAGTTCTTC. Encoded protein: CATRQDNEQFF.